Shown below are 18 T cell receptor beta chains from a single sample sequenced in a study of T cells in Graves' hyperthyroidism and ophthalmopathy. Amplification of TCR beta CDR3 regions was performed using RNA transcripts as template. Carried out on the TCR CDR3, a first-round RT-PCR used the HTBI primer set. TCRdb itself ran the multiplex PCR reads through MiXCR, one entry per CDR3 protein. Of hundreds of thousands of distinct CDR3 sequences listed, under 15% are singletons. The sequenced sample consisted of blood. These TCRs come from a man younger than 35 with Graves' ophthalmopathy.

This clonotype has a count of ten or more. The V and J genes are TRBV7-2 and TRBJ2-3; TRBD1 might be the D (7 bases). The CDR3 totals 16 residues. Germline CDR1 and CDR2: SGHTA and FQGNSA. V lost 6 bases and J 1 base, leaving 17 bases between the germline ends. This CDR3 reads CASRHFRGDGTDTQYF. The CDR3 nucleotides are TGTGCCAGCAGACATTTCAGGGGGGATGGCACAGATACGCAGTATTTT.

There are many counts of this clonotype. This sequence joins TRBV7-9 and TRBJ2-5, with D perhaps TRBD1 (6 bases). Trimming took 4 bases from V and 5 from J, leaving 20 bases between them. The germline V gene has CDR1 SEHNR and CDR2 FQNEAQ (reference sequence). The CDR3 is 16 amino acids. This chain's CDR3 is CASSSPHVGGWETQYF. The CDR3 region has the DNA TGTGCCAGCAGCTCCCCACATGTAGGGGGATGGGAGACCCAGTACTTC.

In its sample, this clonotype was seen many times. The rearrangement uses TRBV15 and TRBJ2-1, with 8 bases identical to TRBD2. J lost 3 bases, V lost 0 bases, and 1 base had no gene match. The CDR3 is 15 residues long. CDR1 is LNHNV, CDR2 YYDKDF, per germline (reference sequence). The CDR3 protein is CATSRDTSGYNEQFF. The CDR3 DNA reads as TGTGCCACCAGCAGAGATACTAGCGGCTACAATGAGCAGTTCTTC.

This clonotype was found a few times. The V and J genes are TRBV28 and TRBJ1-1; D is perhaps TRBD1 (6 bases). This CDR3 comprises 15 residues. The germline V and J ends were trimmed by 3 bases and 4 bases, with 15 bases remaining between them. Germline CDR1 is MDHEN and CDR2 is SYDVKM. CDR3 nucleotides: TGTGCCAGCAGTTTGTCAGGGGTAAGGGGCACTGAAGCTTTCTTT. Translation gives CASSLSGVRGTEAFF.

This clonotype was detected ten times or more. CDR3 coding DNA: TGTGCCAGAGGACAGGTGACAGATACGCAGTATTTT. Protein: CARGQVTDTQYF. V gene TRBV2 combines with J gene TRBJ2-3; TRBD1 agrees at 7 bases. The CDR3 length is 12 residues. The V segment lost 9 bases and the J segment 3 bases; nucleotides outside the gene matches: 3. In germline, CDR1 is SNHLY, CDR2 FYNNEI.

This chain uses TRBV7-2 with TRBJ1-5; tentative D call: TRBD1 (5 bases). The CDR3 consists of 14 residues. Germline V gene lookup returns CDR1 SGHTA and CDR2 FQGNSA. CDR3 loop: CVTSSPGADQPQHF. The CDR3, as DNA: TGTGTCACCTCAAGTCCCGGGGCCGATCAGCCCCAGCATTTT.

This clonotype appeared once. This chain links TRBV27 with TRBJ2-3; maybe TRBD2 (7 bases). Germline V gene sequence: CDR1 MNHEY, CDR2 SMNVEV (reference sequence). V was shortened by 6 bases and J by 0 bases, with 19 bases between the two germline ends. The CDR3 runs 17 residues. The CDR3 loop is CASSPGGGSGSTDTQYF. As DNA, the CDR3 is TGTGCCAGCAGCCCCGGAGGGGGTAGCGGGAGCACAGATACGCAGTATTTT.

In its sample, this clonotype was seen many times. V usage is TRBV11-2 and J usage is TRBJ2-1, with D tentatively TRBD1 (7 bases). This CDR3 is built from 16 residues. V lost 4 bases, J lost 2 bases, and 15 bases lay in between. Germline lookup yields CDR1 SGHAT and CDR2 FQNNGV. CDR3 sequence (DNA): TGTGCCAGCAGCTCCCAGGGGGGTCCTCCCTACAATGAGCAGTTCTTC. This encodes CASSSQGGPPYNEQFF.

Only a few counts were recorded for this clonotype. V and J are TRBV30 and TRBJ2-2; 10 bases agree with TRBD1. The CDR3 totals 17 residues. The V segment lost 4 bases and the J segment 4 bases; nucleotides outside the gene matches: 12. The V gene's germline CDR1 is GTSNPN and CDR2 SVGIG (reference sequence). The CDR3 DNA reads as TGTGCCTGGAAGAAGGAAGGGACAGGGGCGTTCACCGGGGAGCTGTTTTTT. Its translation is CAWKKEGTGAFTGELFF.

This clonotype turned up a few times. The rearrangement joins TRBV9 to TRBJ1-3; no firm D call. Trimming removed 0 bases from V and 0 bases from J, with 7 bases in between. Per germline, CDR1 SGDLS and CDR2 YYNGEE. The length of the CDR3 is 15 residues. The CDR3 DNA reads TGTGCCAGCAGCGTAGATTCCAGCTCTGGAAACACCATATATTTT. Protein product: CASSVDSSSGNTIYF.

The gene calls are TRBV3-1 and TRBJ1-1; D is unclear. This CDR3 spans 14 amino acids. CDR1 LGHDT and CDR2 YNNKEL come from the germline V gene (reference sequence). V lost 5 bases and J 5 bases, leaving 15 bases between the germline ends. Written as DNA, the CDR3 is TGTGCCAGCAGCTCGAATCGGGTGGATACTGAAGCTTTCTTT. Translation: CASSSNRVDTEAFF. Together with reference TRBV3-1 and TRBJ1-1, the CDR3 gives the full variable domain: DTAVSQTPKYLVTQMGNDKSIKCEQNLGHDTMYWYKQDSKKFLKIMFSYNNKELIINETVPNRFSPKSPDKAHLNLHINSLELGDSAVYFCASSSNRVDTEAFFGQGTRLTVV.

CDR3 in amino acids: CASSEAGTYNEQFF. CDR3 coding DNA: TGTGCCAGCAGTGAGGCAGGAACCTACAATGAGCAGTTCTTC. This chain uses TRBV2 with TRBJ2-1; unclear D gene. The CDR3 sequence is 14 residues long. Trimming removed 3 bases from V and 2 bases from J, with 8 bases in between. Germline loops: CDR1 SNHLY, CDR2 FYNNEI.

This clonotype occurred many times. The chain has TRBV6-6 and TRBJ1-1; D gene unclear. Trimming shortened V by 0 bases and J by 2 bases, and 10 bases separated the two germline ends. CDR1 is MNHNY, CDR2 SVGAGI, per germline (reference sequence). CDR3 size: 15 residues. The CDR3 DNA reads TGTGCCAGCAGTTACTCGTACCAGATAAACACTGAAGCTTTCTTT. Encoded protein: CASSYSYQINTEAFF.

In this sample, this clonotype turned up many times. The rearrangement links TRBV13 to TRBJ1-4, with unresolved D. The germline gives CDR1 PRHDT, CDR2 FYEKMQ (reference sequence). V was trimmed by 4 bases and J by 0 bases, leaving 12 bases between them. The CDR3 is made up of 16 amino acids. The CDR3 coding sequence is TGTGCCAGCAGCTCAGGACTGGCGACAACTAATGAAAAACTGTTTTTT. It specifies CASSSGLATTNEKLFF.

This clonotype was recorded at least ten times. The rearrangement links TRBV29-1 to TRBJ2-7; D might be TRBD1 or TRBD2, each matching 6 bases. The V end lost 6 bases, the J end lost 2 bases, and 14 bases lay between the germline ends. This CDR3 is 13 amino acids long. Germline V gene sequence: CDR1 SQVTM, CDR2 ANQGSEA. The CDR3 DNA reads TGCAGCGTGATAGGAGGGGGAGCCTACGAGCAGTACTTC. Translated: CSVIGGGAYEQYF.

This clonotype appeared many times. CDR3 amino acids: CASSTGPRPLAGKLRDTQYF. The CDR3 DNA reads as TGTGCCAGCAGTACAGGCCCACGACCTCTAGCGGGGAAGCTCAGGGATACGCAGTATTTT. The rearrangement joins TRBV2 to TRBJ2-3; TRBD2 matches 9 bases. Germline-derived CDR1 and CDR2 are SNHLY and FYNNEI. The CDR3 sequence is 20 residues long. With V trimmed by 5 bases and J by 6 bases, 24 bases remained unmatched.

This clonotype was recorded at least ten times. The CDR3 region is CASSQTPVNYGYTF. CDR3 nucleotides: TGTGCCAGCAGCCAGACACCTGTTAACTATGGCTACACCTTC. V usage is TRBV14 and J usage is TRBJ1-2; D is ambiguous. V shed 3 bases and J shed 1 base, with 9 bases lying between them. The CDR3 is 14 amino acids. The germline V gene encodes CDR1 SGHDN and CDR2 FVKESK.

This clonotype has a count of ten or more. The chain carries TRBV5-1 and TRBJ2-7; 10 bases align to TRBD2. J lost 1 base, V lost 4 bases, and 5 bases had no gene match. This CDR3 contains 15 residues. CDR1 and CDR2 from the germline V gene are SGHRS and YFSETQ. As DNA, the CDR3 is TGCGCCAGCAGCCTACTAGCGGGAAGATCCTACGAGCAGTACTTC. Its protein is CASSLLAGRSYEQYF.